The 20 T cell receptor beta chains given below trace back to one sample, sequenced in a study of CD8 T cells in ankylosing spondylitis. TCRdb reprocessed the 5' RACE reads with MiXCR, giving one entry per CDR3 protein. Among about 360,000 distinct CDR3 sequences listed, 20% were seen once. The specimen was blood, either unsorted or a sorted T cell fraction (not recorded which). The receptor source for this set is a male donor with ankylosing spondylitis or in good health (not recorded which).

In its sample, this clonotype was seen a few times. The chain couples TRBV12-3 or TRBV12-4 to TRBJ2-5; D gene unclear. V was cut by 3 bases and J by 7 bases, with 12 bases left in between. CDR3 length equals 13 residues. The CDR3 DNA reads TGTGCCAGCAGTTTTGGCGCGATGGGGACCCAGTACTTC. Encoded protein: CASSFGAMGTQYF.

The CDR3 bases are TGCGCCAGCAGCTCCCGGACTAGCGGGGGGCCGACAGATACGCAGTATTTT. This codes for CASSSRTSGGPTDTQYF. This rearrangement joins TRBV5-1 to TRBJ2-3; TRBD2 agrees at 14 bases. This CDR3 contains 17 residues. The trim removed 3 bases at V and 3 bases at J, leaving 6 bases unmatched. The V gene's germline CDR1 is SGHRS and CDR2 YFSETQ.

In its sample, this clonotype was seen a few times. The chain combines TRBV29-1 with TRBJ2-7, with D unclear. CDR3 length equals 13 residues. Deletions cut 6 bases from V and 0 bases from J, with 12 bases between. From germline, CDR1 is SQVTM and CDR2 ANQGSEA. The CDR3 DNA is TGCAGCGTCCTCCTTTGGGCCTCCTACGAGCAGTACTTC. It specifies CSVLLWASYEQYF.

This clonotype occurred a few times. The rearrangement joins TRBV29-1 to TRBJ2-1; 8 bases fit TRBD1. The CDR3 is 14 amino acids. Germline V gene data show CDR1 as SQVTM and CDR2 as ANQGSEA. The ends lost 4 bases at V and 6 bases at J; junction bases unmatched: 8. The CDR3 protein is CSVGVGTGSNEQFF. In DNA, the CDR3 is TGCAGCGTTGGCGTAGGGACAGGATCCAATGAGCAGTTCTTC.

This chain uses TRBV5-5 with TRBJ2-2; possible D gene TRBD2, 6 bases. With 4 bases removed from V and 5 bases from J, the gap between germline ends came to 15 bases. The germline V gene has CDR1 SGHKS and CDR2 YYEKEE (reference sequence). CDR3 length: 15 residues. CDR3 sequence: CASSPRRGLTGELFF. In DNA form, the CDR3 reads TGTGCCAGCAGCCCGCGGCGGGGTCTGACCGGGGAGCTGTTTTTT.

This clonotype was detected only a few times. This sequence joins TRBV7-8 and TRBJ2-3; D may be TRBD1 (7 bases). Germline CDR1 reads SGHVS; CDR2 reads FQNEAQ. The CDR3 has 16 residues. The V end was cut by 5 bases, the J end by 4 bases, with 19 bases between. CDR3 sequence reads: CASSLPRGVGADTQYF. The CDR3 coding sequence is TGTGCCAGCAGCCTCCCCAGGGGGGTGGGGGCAGATACGCAGTATTTT.

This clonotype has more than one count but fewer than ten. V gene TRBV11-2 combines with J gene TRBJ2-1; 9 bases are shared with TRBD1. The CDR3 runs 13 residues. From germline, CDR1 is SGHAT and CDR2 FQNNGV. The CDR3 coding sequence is TGTGCAGCTCGACAGGGGGCCTACAATGAGCAGTTCTTC. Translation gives CAARQGAYNEQFF.

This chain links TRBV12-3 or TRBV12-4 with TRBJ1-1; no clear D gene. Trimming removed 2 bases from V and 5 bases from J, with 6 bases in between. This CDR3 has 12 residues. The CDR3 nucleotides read TGTGCCAGCAGTTTAATTCGGACTGAAGCTTTCTTT. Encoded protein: CASSLIRTEAFF.

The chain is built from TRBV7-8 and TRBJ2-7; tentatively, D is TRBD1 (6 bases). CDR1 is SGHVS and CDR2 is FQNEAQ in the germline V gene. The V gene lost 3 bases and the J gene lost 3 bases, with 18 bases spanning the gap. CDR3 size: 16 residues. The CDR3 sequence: CASSFPGGGLGYEQYF. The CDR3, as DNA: TGTGCCAGCAGCTTTCCTGGGGGCGGCTTAGGCTACGAGCAGTACTTC.

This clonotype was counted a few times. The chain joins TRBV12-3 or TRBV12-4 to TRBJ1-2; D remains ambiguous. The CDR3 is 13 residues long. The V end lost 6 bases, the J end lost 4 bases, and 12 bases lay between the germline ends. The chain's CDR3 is CASSPADFYGYTF. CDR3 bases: TGTGCCAGCAGCCCAGCAGACTTCTATGGCTACACCTTC.

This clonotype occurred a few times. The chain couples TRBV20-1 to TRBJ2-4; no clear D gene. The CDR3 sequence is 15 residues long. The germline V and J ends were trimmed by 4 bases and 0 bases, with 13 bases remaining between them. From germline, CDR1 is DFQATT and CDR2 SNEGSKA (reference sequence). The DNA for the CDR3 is TGCAGTGCTAAGGGCTCAGAACTAGCCAAAAACATTCAGTACTTC. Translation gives CSAKGSELAKNIQYF.

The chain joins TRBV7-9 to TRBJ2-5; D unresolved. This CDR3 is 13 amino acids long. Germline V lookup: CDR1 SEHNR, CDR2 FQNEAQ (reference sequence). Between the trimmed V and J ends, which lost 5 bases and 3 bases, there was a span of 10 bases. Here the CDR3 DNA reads TGTGCCAGCAGCGACCAAGGCGAAGAGACCCAGTACTTC. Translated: CASSDQGEETQYF.

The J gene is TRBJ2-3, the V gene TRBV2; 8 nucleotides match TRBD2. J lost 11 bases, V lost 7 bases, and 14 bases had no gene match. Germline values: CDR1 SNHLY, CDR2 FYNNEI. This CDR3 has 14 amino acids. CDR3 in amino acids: CASTYGLAGLGQYF. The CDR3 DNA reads TGTGCCAGCACCTATGGGCTAGCGGGCCTCGGGCAGTATTTT.

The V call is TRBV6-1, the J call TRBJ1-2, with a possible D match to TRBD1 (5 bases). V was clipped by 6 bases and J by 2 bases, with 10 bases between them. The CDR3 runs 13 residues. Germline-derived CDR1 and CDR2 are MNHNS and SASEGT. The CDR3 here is CASREGRNYGYTF. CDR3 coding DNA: TGTGCCAGCAGGGAGGGACGGAACTATGGCTACACCTTC.

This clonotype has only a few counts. The CDR3 region has the DNA TGCAGCGTTGAACGTTTAGCGGGGGGCCCCTACAATGAGCAGTTCTTC. Residues: CSVERLAGGPYNEQFF. The rearrangement uses TRBV29-1 and TRBJ2-1; 10 nucleotides agree with TRBD2. The CDR3 consists of 16 residues. The germline V gene encodes CDR1 SQVTM and CDR2 ANQGSEA. Trimming at V came to 2 bases and at J to 2 bases, leaving 6 bases not matched to a gene.

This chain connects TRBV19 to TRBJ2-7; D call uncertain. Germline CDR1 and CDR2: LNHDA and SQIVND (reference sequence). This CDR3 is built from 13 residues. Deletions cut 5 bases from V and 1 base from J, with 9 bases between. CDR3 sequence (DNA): TGTGCCAGTAGTGATGGGATTTCCTACGAGCAGTACTTC. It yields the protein CASSDGISYEQYF.

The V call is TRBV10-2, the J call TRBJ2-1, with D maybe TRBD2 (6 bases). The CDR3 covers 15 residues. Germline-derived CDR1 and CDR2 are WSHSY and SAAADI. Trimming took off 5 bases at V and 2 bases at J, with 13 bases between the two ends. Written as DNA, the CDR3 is TGCGCCAGCAGTCCCGGGAGCTGGGCCTACAATGAGCAGTTCTTC. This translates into CASSPGSWAYNEQFF.

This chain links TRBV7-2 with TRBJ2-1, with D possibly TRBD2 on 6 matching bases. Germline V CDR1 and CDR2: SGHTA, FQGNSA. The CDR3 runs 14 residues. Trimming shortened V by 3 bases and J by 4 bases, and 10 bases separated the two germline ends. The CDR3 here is CASSFPGVYNEQFF. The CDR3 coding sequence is TGTGCCAGCAGCTTCCCGGGGGTTTACAATGAGCAGTTCTTC.

CDR3 sequence: CASSDGGSSTEAFF. DNA of the CDR3: TGTGCCAGCAGTGACGGGGGTTCGAGCACTGAAGCTTTCTTT. The chain is built from TRBV2 and TRBJ1-1; tentatively, D is TRBD1 (5 bases). Germline CDR1 is SNHLY and CDR2 is FYNNEI. The CDR3 sequence is 14 residues long. V was pared by 3 bases and J by 4 bases, with 12 bases between. Supplemented by reference TRBV2 and TRBJ1-1, the full variable domain reads EPEVTQTPSHQVTQMGQEVILRCVPISNHLYFYWYRQILGQKVEFLVSFYNNEISEKSEIFDDQFSVERPDGSNFTLKIRSTKLEDSAMYFCASSDGGSSTEAFFGQGTRLTVV.

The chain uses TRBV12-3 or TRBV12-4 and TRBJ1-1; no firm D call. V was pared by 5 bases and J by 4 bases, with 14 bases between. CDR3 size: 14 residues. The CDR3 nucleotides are TGTGCCAGCAGTCCCTATCGTGGGAGCACTGAAGCTTTCTTT. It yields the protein CASSPYRGSTEAFF.